This T cell receptor beta chain was captured by sequencing in a study of cytomegalovirus exposure and HLA in healthy donors. Study details: An early data release held some 85 million unique TCRs from HLA-typed donors. Whole-study results and caveats: Published work reported that the classifier diagnosed cytomegalovirus status with high specificity and sensitivity.

Looked up from germline, CDR1 is SGHVS and CDR2 is FQNEAQ. This CDR3 is built from 16 residues. V was clipped by 6 bases and J by 1 base; unmatched bases: 5. About this clone: Its antigen is still unknown.

It was with 60 Vbeta and 13 Jbeta primers that the PCR ran. Measured with immunoSEQ multiplex PCR; TCRdb has only the in-frame clones, and not every one. The sample table includes tens of thousands of clones. The material sequenced was PBMCs. The chain links TRBV7-8 to TRBJ2-1; the match to TRBD2 covers 11 bases. This clonotype was sampled from a man over 45 in good health and CMV-seronegative. The CDR3 nucleotides are TGTGCCAGCAGGGATGGGACTAGCGGATCCTACAATGAGCAGTTCTTC. Translated: CASRDGTSGSYNEQFF. The complete variable domain, with remaining parts taken from reference TRBV7-8 and TRBJ2-1, reads GAGVSQSPRYKVAKRGQDVALRCDPISGHVSLFWYQQALGQGPEFLTYFQNEAQLDKSGLPSDRFFAERPEGSVSTLKIQRTQQEDSAVYLCASRDGTSGSYNEQFFGPGTRLTVL.